Only a few counts were recorded for the clone carrying this TCR beta chain. Its antigen remains unidentified. Germline assignment: CDR1 LNHDA and CDR2 SQIVND (reference sequence). Trimming took 5 bases from V and 0 from J, leaving 16 bases between them. This CDR3 spans 16 amino acids. Each TCR library used around 500 ng of total RNA and a linear amplification protocol. TCRdb recomputed calls from the reads with MiXCR, one row per CDR3 protein. In the table there are 200,000 or so distinct CDR3 sequences, around 70% of which are singletons. The data belong to a study of healthy donors' naive CD4 and CD8 T cells. Study-level findings and limits: About 13% of CD4/CD8 propensity variance appeared explained by V, J and CDR3 charge. Negatively charged CDR3s marked CD8+ lineage; positively charged CDR3s marked CD4+ lineage.

The chain carries TRBV19 and TRBJ1-1, with D perhaps TRBD1 (6 bases). Sequenced material: naive CD4+ and CD8+ T cells sorted from blood, pooled from several donors. The sequence derives from a pool of human donors in good health; the sample pools cells from several healthy donors. The CDR3 loop reads CASSPTRQAMNTEAFF. The CDR3 DNA reads TGTGCCAGTAGTCCCACCCGACAGGCGATGAACACTGAAGCTTTCTTT.